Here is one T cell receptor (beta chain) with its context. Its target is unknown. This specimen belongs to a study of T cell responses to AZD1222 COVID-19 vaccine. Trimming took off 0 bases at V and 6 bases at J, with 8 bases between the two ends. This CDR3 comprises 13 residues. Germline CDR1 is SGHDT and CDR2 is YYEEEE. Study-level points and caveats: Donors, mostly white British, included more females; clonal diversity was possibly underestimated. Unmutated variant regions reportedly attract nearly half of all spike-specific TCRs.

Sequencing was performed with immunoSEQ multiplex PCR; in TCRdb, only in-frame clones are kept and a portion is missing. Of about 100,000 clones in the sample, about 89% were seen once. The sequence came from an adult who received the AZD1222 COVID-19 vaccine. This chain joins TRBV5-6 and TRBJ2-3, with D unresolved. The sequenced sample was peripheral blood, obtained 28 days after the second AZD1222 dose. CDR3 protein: CASSLVGRDTQYF. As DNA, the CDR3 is TGTGCCAGCAGCTTGGTAGGGCGGGATACGCAGTATTTT.